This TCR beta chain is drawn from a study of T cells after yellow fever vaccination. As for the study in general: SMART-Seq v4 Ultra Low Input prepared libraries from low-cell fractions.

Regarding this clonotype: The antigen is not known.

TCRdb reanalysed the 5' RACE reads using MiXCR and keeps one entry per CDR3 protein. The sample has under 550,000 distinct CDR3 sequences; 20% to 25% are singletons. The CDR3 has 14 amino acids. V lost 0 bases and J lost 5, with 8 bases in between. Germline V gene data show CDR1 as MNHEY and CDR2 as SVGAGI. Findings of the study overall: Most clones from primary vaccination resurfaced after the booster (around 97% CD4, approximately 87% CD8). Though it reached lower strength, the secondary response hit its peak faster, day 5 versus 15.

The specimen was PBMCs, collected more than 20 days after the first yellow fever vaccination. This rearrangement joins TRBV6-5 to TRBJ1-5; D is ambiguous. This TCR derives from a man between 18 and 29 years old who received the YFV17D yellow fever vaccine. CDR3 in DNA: TGTGCCAGCAGTTACTCCGGGGAATATCAGCCCCAGCATTTT. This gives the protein CASSYSGEYQPQHF.